This is a list of T cell receptor beta chains from one sample in a study of cytomegalovirus exposure and HLA in healthy donors. TCRdb's table, derived via immunoSEQ multiplex PCR, lists solely in-frame clones and lacks some. The data hold 85,000 to 100,000 clones, with 81% observed a single time. Sequencing used PBMCs. The origin of the receptors is a girl aged 2-9 years in good health and CMV-seropositive. Both conserved end residues are trimmed from each CDR3. Rows give clone size only sometimes, using once, few, many, or a class for an expanded clone.

J gene,V gene,clone size,CDR3 protein
TRBJ1-4,TRBV29-1,few,SAAGAANEKLF
TRBJ2-1,TRBV4-3,-,ASSPWGEQYNEQF
TRBJ1-1,TRBV2,once,ATRRGGVSEAF
TRBJ2-3,TRBV6-1,once,ASSVRGNTDTQY
TRBJ1-5,TRBV21-1,-,AGGVISNQPQH
TRBJ2-7,TRBV1,-,TSSRQGPHQGY
TRBJ1-2,TRBV7-9,once,ASSGGGQGRNYGYT
TRBJ2-3,TRBV6-5,-,ASSYSGVADTQY
TRBJ2-2,TRBV9,-,ASSVDPGVVGELF
TRBJ2-3,TRBV20-1,-,SAFHTDTQY
TRBJ2-7,TRBV28,-,ASSSPPMTESYEQY
TRBJ2-5,TRBV9,-,ASSVLSVDQETQY
TRBJ2-1,TRBV25-1,-,ASSVQAGEQF